Listed below are T cell receptor beta chains from one sample, sequenced in a study of blood T cell repertoires in COVID-19. The protocol was immunoSEQ multiplex PCR, while the TCRdb copy is restricted to in-frame clones and leaves out a portion. The sample consists of fewer than 90,000 clones, over 65% of them appearing once. Sequenced material: peripheral blood. Receptors originate from a human donor in a cohort sampled during active COVID-19. CDR3s include the opening cysteine and the closing phenylalanine or tryptophan. Each record gives: D gene, J gene, clone size, V gene, CDR3 protein, CDR3 DNA. The D gene is left open where the match is weak. Expanded clones get a size class; other rows say once, few or many, or leave the size out.

d_gene: .; j_gene: TRBJ1-1; abundance: .; v_gene: TRBV6-2/TRBV6-3; CDR3aa: CASSYGLGSKNTEAFF; CDR3nt: TGTGCCAGCAGTTACGGCCTGGGCAGTAAGAACACTGAAGCTTTCTTT
d_gene: TRBD2; j_gene: TRBJ2-3; abundance: .; v_gene: TRBV10-3; CDR3aa: CAISETPAGGSTDTQYF; CDR3nt: TGTGCCATCAGTGAGACCCCAGCGGGAGGGAGCACAGATACGCAGTATTTT
d_gene: .; j_gene: TRBJ2-3; abundance: .; v_gene: TRBV15; CDR3aa: CATSRFERADTQYF; CDR3nt: TGTGCCACCAGCAGGTTTGAGCGGGCAGATACGCAGTATTTT
d_gene: .; j_gene: TRBJ2-5; abundance: .; v_gene: TRBV6-5; CDR3aa: CASSYQAQETQYF; CDR3nt: TGTGCCAGCAGTTATCAGGCCCAAGAGACCCAGTACTTC
d_gene: .; j_gene: TRBJ1-4; abundance: .; v_gene: TRBV28; CDR3aa: CASLGGTGQEKLFF; CDR3nt: TGTGCTTCCTTAGGGGGAACAGGGCAAGAAAAACTGTTTTTT
d_gene: .; j_gene: TRBJ1-2; abundance: .; v_gene: TRBV6-5; CDR3aa: CASSRGLYHLGYTF; CDR3nt: TGTGCCAGCAGCCGTGGACTGTACCACTTGGGCTACACCTTC
d_gene: .; j_gene: TRBJ1-6; abundance: .; v_gene: TRBV15; CDR3aa: CATSLSSGEGYSPLHF; CDR3nt: TGTGCCACCAGTCTAAGTTCAGGGGAAGGTTATTCACCCCTCCACTTT
d_gene: TRBD2; j_gene: TRBJ2-5; abundance: .; v_gene: TRBV15; CDR3aa: CATSQLAGDVKTQYF; CDR3nt: TGTGCCACCAGCCAGTTAGCGGGGGACGTAAAGACCCAGTACTTC
d_gene: .; j_gene: TRBJ2-7; abundance: .; v_gene: TRBV7-8; CDR3aa: CASSIRPTGSEEQYF; CDR3nt: TGTGCCAGCAGCATAAGACCCACCGGGTCAGAGGAGCAGTACTTC
d_gene: TRBD1; j_gene: TRBJ2-2; abundance: .; v_gene: TRBV3-1/TRBV3-2; CDR3aa: CASSPGQGANTGELFF; CDR3nt: TGTGCCAGCAGCCCGGGACAGGGGGCTAACACCGGGGAGCTGTTTTTT
d_gene: TRBD1; j_gene: TRBJ2-7; abundance: .; v_gene: TRBV25-1; CDR3aa: CASSTTGTGIDEQYF; CDR3nt: TGTGCCAGCAGTACCACCGGGACAGGGATCGACGAGCAGTACTTC
d_gene: .; j_gene: TRBJ1-1; abundance: .; v_gene: TRBV6-5; CDR3aa: CASSVGSTNTEAFF; CDR3nt: TGTGCCAGCAGCGTAGGGAGCACGAACACTGAAGCTTTCTTT
d_gene: .; j_gene: TRBJ1-3; abundance: .; v_gene: TRBV5-1; CDR3aa: CASSFEGGSGNTIYF; CDR3nt: TGCGCCAGCAGCTTTGAGGGTGGGTCTGGAAACACCATATATTTT
d_gene: .; j_gene: TRBJ2-7; abundance: .; v_gene: TRBV6-1; CDR3aa: CASSEFNGRAYEQYF; CDR3nt: TGTGCCAGCAGTGAGTTCAACGGGAGAGCCTACGAGCAGTACTTC
d_gene: TRBD1; j_gene: TRBJ2-1; abundance: .; v_gene: TRBV9; CDR3aa: CASSDRGNPSYNEQFF; CDR3nt: TGTGCCAGCAGTGACAGGGGCAACCCCTCCTACAATGAGCAGTTCTTC
d_gene: TRBD1; j_gene: TRBJ1-3; abundance: .; v_gene: TRBV4-1; CDR3aa: CASSRGGQGDGNTIYF; CDR3nt: TGCGCCAGCAGCCGAGGGGGGCAGGGGGATGGAAACACCATATATTTT
d_gene: .; j_gene: TRBJ1-4; abundance: once; v_gene: TRBV21-1; CDR3aa: CASSSRHVNEKLFF; CDR3nt: TGTGCCAGCAGCTCTCGACACGTTAATGAAAAACTGTTTTTT
d_gene: TRBD2; j_gene: TRBJ2-3; abundance: .; v_gene: TRBV28; CDR3aa: CASSVFLAGITDTQYF; CDR3nt: TGTGCCAGCAGCGTATTCCTAGCGGGGATCACAGATACGCAGTATTTT
d_gene: .; j_gene: TRBJ1-1; abundance: .; v_gene: TRBV7-3; CDR3aa: CASSLMGANEAFF; CDR3nt: TGTGCCAGCAGCTTAATGGGGGCTAATGAAGCTTTCTTT
d_gene: TRBD2; j_gene: TRBJ2-1; abundance: .; v_gene: TRBV5-1; CDR3aa: CASRTSGRSSYNEQFF; CDR3nt: TGCGCCAGCCGAACTAGCGGGAGGAGCTCCTACAATGAGCAGTTCTTC
d_gene: TRBD1; j_gene: TRBJ1-6; abundance: .; v_gene: TRBV7-6; CDR3aa: CASSTTGVGSPLHF; CDR3nt: TGTGCCAGCAGCACGACAGGGGTTGGGTCACCCCTCCACTTT
d_gene: .; j_gene: TRBJ2-7; abundance: .; v_gene: TRBV5-5; CDR3aa: CASSLAPGDTYEQYF; CDR3nt: TGTGCCAGCAGCTTGGCCCCAGGGGACACCTACGAGCAGTACTTC
d_gene: .; j_gene: TRBJ1-2; abundance: .; v_gene: TRBV6-5; CDR3aa: CASRTTLAAGYGYTF; CDR3nt: TGTGCCAGCCGGACCACCCTGGCGGCGGGCTATGGCTACACCTTC
d_gene: TRBD1; j_gene: TRBJ1-2; abundance: .; v_gene: TRBV18; CDR3aa: CASSPDRGSRSNYGYTF; CDR3nt: TGTGCCAGCTCACCAGACAGGGGGTCAAGGTCTAACTATGGCTACACCTTC
d_gene: .; j_gene: TRBJ2-1; abundance: .; v_gene: TRBV5-1; CDR3aa: CASSAPQGSYNEQFF; CDR3nt: TGCGCCAGCAGCGCGCCACAGGGCTCCTACAATGAGCAGTTCTTC
d_gene: .; j_gene: TRBJ2-6; abundance: .; v_gene: TRBV11-1; CDR3aa: CASSHSNSGANVLTF; CDR3nt: TGTGCCAGCAGCCATTCAAACTCTGGGGCCAACGTCCTGACTTTC
d_gene: .; j_gene: TRBJ2-1; abundance: .; v_gene: TRBV9; CDR3aa: CASSVDFNRGGEQFF; CDR3nt: TGTGCCAGCAGCGTAGACTTTAATAGGGGGGGTGAGCAGTTCTTC
d_gene: .; j_gene: TRBJ1-1; abundance: .; v_gene: TRBV5-1; CDR3aa: CASSLVGGAGNTEAFF; CDR3nt: TGCGCCAGCAGCTTGGTGGGGGGGGCCGGGAACACTGAAGCTTTCTTT
d_gene: .; j_gene: TRBJ1-5; abundance: .; v_gene: TRBV6-5; CDR3aa: CASSGGSNQPQHF; CDR3nt: TGTGCCAGCAGCGGGGGTAGCAATCAGCCCCAGCATTTT
d_gene: .; j_gene: TRBJ1-2; abundance: .; v_gene: TRBV5-6; CDR3aa: CASSLDMTGASGYTF; CDR3nt: TGTGCCAGCAGCTTGGACATGACAGGCGCTTCTGGCTACACCTTC
d_gene: .; j_gene: TRBJ2-3; abundance: .; v_gene: TRBV14; CDR3aa: CASSQDVGTAIDTQYF; CDR3nt: TGTGCCAGCAGCCAAGATGTGGGGACTGCAATAGATACGCAGTATTTT
d_gene: TRBD1; j_gene: TRBJ1-2; abundance: .; v_gene: TRBV7-9; CDR3aa: CASSLAGQSYGYTF; CDR3nt: TGTGCCAGCAGCTTAGCGGGACAGTCCTATGGCTACACCTTC
d_gene: TRBD1; j_gene: TRBJ2-5; abundance: .; v_gene: TRBV5-1; CDR3aa: CASSLAPGTVKETQYF; CDR3nt: TGCGCCAGCAGCTTGGCCCCAGGGACAGTGAAAGAGACCCAGTACTTC
d_gene: .; j_gene: TRBJ1-4; abundance: .; v_gene: TRBV19; CDR3aa: CASTKTRRGEKLFF; CDR3nt: TGTGCCAGTACCAAAACCCGACGAGGAGAAAAACTGTTTTTT
d_gene: .; j_gene: TRBJ1-3; abundance: .; v_gene: TRBV7-2; CDR3aa: CASSLGVDMGASGNTIYF; CDR3nt: TGTGCCAGCAGCTTAGGTGTGGATATGGGGGCCTCTGGAAACACCATATATTTT
d_gene: .; j_gene: TRBJ2-2; abundance: .; v_gene: TRBV5-1; CDR3aa: CASSPRDTGELFF; CDR3nt: TGCGCCAGCAGCCCCCGAGACACCGGGGAGCTGTTTTTT
d_gene: TRBD1; j_gene: TRBJ1-6; abundance: .; v_gene: TRBV5-6; CDR3aa: CASSSIPGQGNSPLHF; CDR3nt: TGTGCCAGCAGCTCGATACCGGGACAGGGGAATTCACCCCTCCACTTT
d_gene: TRBD2; j_gene: TRBJ2-7; abundance: .; v_gene: TRBV7-2; CDR3aa: CASSLPGGTYEQYF; CDR3nt: TGTGCCAGCAGCTTACCGGGGGGAACCTACGAGCAGTACTTC
d_gene: TRBD1; j_gene: TRBJ1-2; abundance: .; v_gene: TRBV7-8; CDR3aa: CASSLMGTGDYTF; CDR3nt: TGTGCCAGCAGCTTAATGGGGACAGGGGACTACACCTTC
d_gene: .; j_gene: TRBJ1-1; abundance: .; v_gene: TRBV21-1; CDR3aa: CASSNRDRVTEAFF; CDR3nt: TGTGCCAGCAGCAACAGGGACAGGGTCACTGAAGCTTTCTTT
d_gene: TRBD1; j_gene: TRBJ1-1; abundance: .; v_gene: TRBV11-3; CDR3aa: CASSSGTGGTEAFF; CDR3nt: TGTGCCAGCAGCTCCGGGACAGGGGGCACTGAAGCTTTCTTT
d_gene: TRBD2; j_gene: TRBJ2-7; abundance: .; v_gene: TRBV11-2; CDR3aa: CASSLELAGVEQYF; CDR3nt: TGTGCCAGCAGCTTAGAACTAGCGGGAGTCGAGCAGTACTTC
d_gene: .; j_gene: TRBJ2-7; abundance: .; v_gene: TRBV7-2; CDR3aa: CASSLGFTSPYEQYF; CDR3nt: TGTGCCAGCAGCTTAGGGTTTACTAGCCCATACGAGCAGTACTTC
d_gene: TRBD1; j_gene: TRBJ1-2; abundance: .; v_gene: TRBV7-2; CDR3aa: CASSPDRDPYGYTF; CDR3nt: TGTGCCAGCAGCCCAGACAGGGACCCCTATGGCTACACCTTC
d_gene: .; j_gene: TRBJ2-7; abundance: .; v_gene: TRBV5-1; CDR3aa: CASSLEGNGGQNEQYF; CDR3nt: TGCGCCAGCAGCTTGGAGGGCAACGGAGGGCAAAACGAGCAGTACTTC
d_gene: TRBD2; j_gene: TRBJ2-2; abundance: .; v_gene: TRBV11-2; CDR3aa: CASNLAGPTGELFF; CDR3nt: TGTGCCAGCAACCTAGCGGGGCCCACCGGGGAGCTGTTTTTT
d_gene: .; j_gene: TRBJ2-3; abundance: .; v_gene: TRBV13; CDR3aa: CASSLGRGRSTDTQYF; CDR3nt: TGTGCCAGCAGCTTAGGAAGGGGCAGGAGCACAGATACGCAGTATTTT
d_gene: TRBD2; j_gene: TRBJ2-5; abundance: .; v_gene: TRBV5-1; CDR3aa: CASSPGTSSETQYF; CDR3nt: TGCGCCAGCAGCCCTGGGACTAGCTCTGAGACCCAGTACTTC
d_gene: .; j_gene: TRBJ1-2; abundance: .; v_gene: TRBV6-5; CDR3aa: CASIDRRSNYGYTF; CDR3nt: TGTGCCAGCATAGACAGGAGATCTAACTATGGCTACACCTTC
d_gene: TRBD1; j_gene: TRBJ1-4; abundance: once; v_gene: TRBV6-5; CDR3aa: CASQGQGTTNEKLFF; CDR3nt: TGTGCCAGCCAAGGACAGGGGACAACTAATGAAAAACTGTTTTTT